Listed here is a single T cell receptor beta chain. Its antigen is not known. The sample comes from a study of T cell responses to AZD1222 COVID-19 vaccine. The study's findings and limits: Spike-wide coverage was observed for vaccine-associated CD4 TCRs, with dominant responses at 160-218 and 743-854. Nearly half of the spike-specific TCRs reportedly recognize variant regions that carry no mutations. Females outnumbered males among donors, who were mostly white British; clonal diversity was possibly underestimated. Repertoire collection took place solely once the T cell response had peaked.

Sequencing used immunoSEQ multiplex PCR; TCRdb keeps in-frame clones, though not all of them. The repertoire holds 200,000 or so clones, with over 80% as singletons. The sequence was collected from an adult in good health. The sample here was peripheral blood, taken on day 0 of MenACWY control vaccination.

CDR3 coding DNA: TGCAGTGCTTGGGACATCTATGGCTACACCTTC. Translating it yields CSAWDIYGYTF. V usage is TRBV20-1 and J usage is TRBJ1-2, with D possibly matching TRBD1 (6 bases). The V gene lost 5 bases and the J gene lost 4 bases, with 8 bases spanning the gap. This CDR3 is built from 11 residues. CDR1 is DFQATT, CDR2 SNEGSKA, per germline (reference sequence).